The rows below give T cell receptor beta chains drawn from one sample of a study of T cell repertoires in cytomegalovirus infection. Their specific antigens are unknown. In TCRdb, the reads were re-called with MiXCR into one record per CDR3 protein. The data show some 560,000 distinct CDR3 sequences, approximately 40% seen once. Source: cultured PBMCs, taken from culture after CMV antigen stimulation. These receptors came from a human donor in good health (CMV status not recorded). Some clones in this sample may be carry-over from other donors' samples. Each CDR3 is given with its conserved first and last residue. D genes are given only for firm matches. Some rows mark clone size as missing; the rest say once, few, many or name a class of expanded clone.

d_gene,abundance,v_gene,j_gene,CDR3aa,CDR3nt
NA,NA,TRBV7-8,TRBJ1-4,CASSWGRGTATNEKLFF,TGTGCCAGCAGCTGGGGACGGGGGACCGCAACTAATGAAAAACTGTTTTTT
NA,few,TRBV7-6,TRBJ2-1,CASSPVGTYEQFF,TGTGCCAGCAGCCCCGTGGGTACTTATGAGCAGTTCTTC
NA,NA,TRBV28,TRBJ2-5,CASSPVDRLETQYF,TGTGCCAGCAGCCCCGTTGACCGTCTCGAGACCCAGTACTTC
NA,NA,TRBV7-2,TRBJ1-2,CASSHRRGANYGYTF,TGTGCCAGCAGCCACCGGAGGGGGGCTAACTATGGCTACACCTTC
NA,NA,TRBV20-1,TRBJ1-5,CSARDGSTYPGNQPQHF,TGCAGTGCTAGAGATGGATCTACTTATCCCGGGAATCAGCCCCAGCATTTT
TRBD2,few,TRBV11-2,TRBJ2-3,CASSTSGLAGADTQYF,TGTGCCAGCAGCACTAGTGGCCTAGCGGGTGCAGATACGCAGTATTTT
NA,few,TRBV27,TRBJ1-1,CASSPSQEAFF,TGTGCCAGCAGCCCTTCTCAAGAAGCTTTCTTT
NA,NA,TRBV3-1,TRBJ2-7,CASSQGGEWPSYEQYF,TGTGCCAGCAGCCAAGGCGGGGAGTGGCCCTCCTACGAGCAGTACTTC
TRBD1,few,TRBV5-5,TRBJ1-2,CATPTTGEIDGYTF,TGTGCCACCCCGACCACAGGGGAAATAGATGGCTACACCTTC
TRBD1,few,TRBV7-2,TRBJ2-4,CASSLERGLAKNIQYF,TGTGCCAGCAGCTTAGAGAGGGGGCTGGCCAAAAACATTCAGTACTTC
TRBD2,NA,TRBV12-3/TRBV12-4,TRBJ2-1,CASSNVGGRNEQFF,TGTGCCAGCAGCAATGTGGGAGGGCGTAATGAGCAGTTCTTC
NA,many,TRBV7-2,TRBJ2-1,CASSSDLREQFF,TGTGCCAGCAGCTCCGACTTGAGAGAGCAGTTCTTC
NA,NA,TRBV10-2,TRBJ2-7,CASRYRVSYEQYF,TGCGCCAGCAGATACAGGGTATCCTACGAGCAGTACTTC